A selection of T cell receptor beta chains follows, all from one sample in a study of shared clonotypes between healthy human individuals. The assay was immunoSEQ multiplex PCR, and TCRdb's table has in-frame clones only and misses some. Of roughly 2,000,000 clones in the sample, just under 95% were seen once. Sequenced sample: naive CD8+ T cells from PBMCs. Receptor source: a man between 18 and 29 years old in good health. Some clones in this sample may be carry-over from other donors' samples. Each CDR3 is given with its conserved first and last residue. A D gene is named only where the DNA matches it firmly. Not every row has a clone size; where given, it reads once, few, many or a size class.

d_call	j_call	clone_size	v_call	cdr3_aa	cdr3_nt
TRBD1	TRBJ2-4	.	TRBV29-1	CSGRTGENIQYF	TGCAGCGGACGGACAGGGGAAAACATTCAGTACTTC
TRBD2	TRBJ2-1	.	TRBV4-3	CASTPGLADNEQFF	TGCGCCAGTACTCCGGGACTAGCGGACAATGAGCAGTTCTTC
TRBD2	TRBJ2-1	.	TRBV7-2	CASSPRISGRPYNEQFF	TGTGCCAGCAGCCCCCGGATCAGCGGGAGACCCTACAATGAGCAGTTCTTC
.	TRBJ2-1	.	TRBV5-6	CASSHGLHNEQFF	TGTGCCAGCAGCCATGGTCTACACAATGAGCAGTTCTTC
.	TRBJ2-7	.	TRBV18	CASSPLGLLADEQYF	TGTGCCAGCTCACCGCTGGGTCTCTTAGCCGACGAGCAGTACTTC
.	TRBJ1-1	.	TRBV5-6	CASSRPRGTEAFF	TGTGCCAGCAGCCGACCTCGGGGGACTGAAGCTTTCTTT
.	TRBJ1-3	.	TRBV7-6	CASSSPTQAIYF	TGTGCCAGCAGCTCACCAACCCAGGCCATATATTTT
.	TRBJ1-1	.	TRBV19	CASSIARGGNTEAFF	TGTGCCAGTAGTATAGCTCGGGGGGGAAACACTGAAGCTTTCTTT
TRBD1	TRBJ2-1	.	TRBV25-1	CASGLSGTAFYNEQFF	TGTGCCAGCGGTCTATCCGGGACAGCTTTTTACAATGAGCAGTTCTTC
TRBD2	TRBJ2-7	.	TRBV7-9	CASRPLSGRLGEQYF	TGTGCCAGCAGACCTCTAAGCGGGAGATTAGGTGAGCAGTACTTC
.	TRBJ1-2	few	TRBV5-4	CASISPQYGYTF	TGTGCCAGCATTAGTCCGCAATATGGCTACACCTTC
TRBD1	TRBJ2-3	.	TRBV27	CASSSRQGPYTDTQYF	TGTGCCAGCAGTTCACGACAGGGTCCCTACACAGATACGCAGTATTTT
TRBD1	TRBJ1-2	once	TRBV7-2	CASTMVGQGEGYTF	TGTGCCAGCACTATGGTGGGACAGGGGGAAGGCTACACCTTC
.	TRBJ2-3	.	TRBV7-9	CASSLGAGTGTDTQYF	TGTGCCAGCAGCTTAGGGGCAGGGACGGGCACAGATACGCAGTATTTT
TRBD1	TRBJ1-5	.	TRBV7-8	CASSLVSWDRGQPQHF	TGTGCCAGCAGCTTAGTATCGTGGGACAGGGGTCAGCCCCAGCATTTT
.	TRBJ2-7	.	TRBV28	CASSLSFSGKAFIGQYF	TGTGCCAGCAGTTTATCGTTTTCGGGTAAGGCGTTTATTGGGCAGTACTTC
.	TRBJ2-7	.	TRBV7-6	CASSLAVAREQYF	TGTGCCAGCAGCTTAGCGGTGGCGAGGGAGCAGTACTTC
TRBD2	TRBJ2-1	.	TRBV27	CASSLSGTSGPSYNEQFF	TGTGCCAGCAGTTTATCAGGGACTAGCGGTCCCTCCTACAATGAGCAGTTCTTC
.	TRBJ1-5	.	TRBV7-6	CASSLGLNQPQHF	TGTGCCAGCAGCTTAGGTCTAAATCAGCCCCAGCATTTT
TRBD2	TRBJ2-7	once	TRBV28	CASEGTSGAYEQYF	TGTGCCAGCGAGGGGACTAGCGGAGCCTACGAGCAGTACTTC
.	TRBJ2-4	.	TRBV5-1	CASSLWTVSYGNIQYF	TGCGCCAGCAGCCTGTGGACCGTCTCGTACGGAAACATTCAGTACTTC
TRBD2	TRBJ2-5	.	TRBV10-2	CATSGGVEETQYF	TGCGCCACCTCTGGGGGGGTCGAAGAGACCCAGTACTTC
.	TRBJ2-2	.	TRBV9	CVSSPPRLNTGELFF	TGTGTCAGCAGCCCCCCCCGGTTGAACACCGGGGAGCTGTTTTTT
.	TRBJ1-2	.	TRBV6-1	CAGVDGYTF	TGTGCCGGGGTAGATGGCTACACCTTC
TRBD1	TRBJ1-2	.	TRBV10-3	CAISENGQGAYGYTF	TGTGCCATCAGTGAGAACGGACAGGGGGCGTATGGCTACACCTTC
TRBD2	TRBJ2-5	.	TRBV6-6	CASSYLGTSAETQYF	TGTGCCAGCAGTTACCTTGGGACTAGCGCCGAGACCCAGTACTTC
TRBD2	TRBJ2-1	.	TRBV5-1	CASSAMILAGVRNEQFF	TGCGCCAGCAGCGCAATGATACTAGCGGGAGTTAGAAATGAGCAGTTCTTC
.	TRBJ2-6	few	TRBV6-1	CASSDYSSGANVLTF	TGTGCCAGCAGTGATTACAGCTCTGGGGCCAACGTCCTGACTTTC
TRBD1	TRBJ1-2	.	TRBV18	CASSPPKASWGQGRSNYGYTF	TGTGCCAGCTCACCACCTAAAGCCTCGTGGGGACAGGGCCGATCTAACTATGGCTACACCTTC
TRBD1	TRBJ1-4	.	TRBV9	CASSLTGALGEKLFF	TGTGCCAGCAGCTTAACAGGGGCCTTAGGTGAAAAACTGTTTTTT
TRBD2	TRBJ2-1	.	TRBV5-5	CASRRIGTSGRAMLMEQFF	TGTGCCAGCAGACGCATAGGGACTAGCGGGAGGGCCATGTTAATGGAGCAGTTCTTC
TRBD2	TRBJ2-7	.	TRBV14	CASSQASSGGYEQYF	TGTGCCAGCAGCCAAGCGTCGAGCGGGGGGTACGAGCAGTACTTC
.	TRBJ2-1	.	TRBV14	CASSGLYNEQFF	TGTGCCAGCAGCGGTCTCTACAATGAGCAGTTCTTC
.	TRBJ2-7	.	TRBV5-6	CASSPGRVSYEQYF	TGTGCCAGCAGCCCCGGGCGGGTATCCTACGAGCAGTACTTC
TRBD1	TRBJ2-3	once	TRBV11-2	CASSSEGTGGEDTQYF	TGTGCCAGCAGCTCAGAGGGGACAGGGGGCGAGGATACGCAGTATTTT
TRBD2	TRBJ2-1	once	TRBV7-3	CASSLISGSSSSYNEQFF	TGTGCCAGCAGCTTAATTAGCGGGTCCAGCAGCTCCTACAATGAGCAGTTCTTC
TRBD1	TRBJ1-5	once	TRBV19	CASTDRADQPQHF	TGTGCCAGTACGGACAGGGCCGATCAGCCCCAGCATTTT
.	TRBJ1-5	.	TRBV7-9	CASSLAGMAQHF	TGTGCCAGCAGCTTAGCGGGCATGGCCCAGCATTTT
.	TRBJ2-3	.	TRBV29-1	CSVEADSSTDTQYF	TGCAGCGTTGAGGCGGACTCTAGCACAGATACGCAGTATTTT
TRBD2	TRBJ2-7	.	TRBV5-1	CASSVTSGSVTTYEQYF	TGCGCCAGCAGCGTGACTAGCGGGAGCGTAACCACCTACGAGCAGTACTTC